Given below is one T cell receptor (beta chain) in context. Germline values: CDR1 LGHDT, CDR2 YNNKEL (reference sequence). This CDR3 is built from 15 residues. Losses at the gene ends were 3 bases for V and 4 bases for J; bases not matched to a gene: 7. The data were obtained in a study of blood T cell repertoires in COVID-19. Study-wide background: PBMCs, B-cell-depleted T cells, or T cells were the source of the cDNA or gDNA that made up the material.

The table came from immunoSEQ multiplex PCR; TCRdb's copy has only in-frame clones and leaves some out. The table lists around 95,000 clones, approximately 81% of them singletons, with about 11% in the top ten. This clonotype was sampled from a woman aged 80 or older with acute or convalescent COVID-19. Sequenced input: peripheral blood. This chain uses TRBV3-1 (or the pseudogene TRBV3-2) with TRBJ1-1, with 8 bases aligning to TRBD1. The DNA for the CDR3 is TGTGCCAGCAGCCACACGGACAGGGAGGGCACTGAAGCTTTCTTT. It codes for CASSHTDREGTEAFF.